The next 23 T cell receptor beta chains were all read from a single sample in a study of cytomegalovirus exposure and HLA in healthy donors. Researchers ran the PCR with 60 Vbeta and 13 Jbeta primers. Sequenced by immunoSEQ multiplex PCR; TCRdb stores in-frame clones only, minus some. Of about 210,000 clones listed, 82% are singletons. Sequencing used PBMCs. These receptors were taken from a man aged 35 to 55 in good health and CMV-seropositive.

On this clone: The sample contains more than one DNA sequence encoding this CDR3. V usage is TRBV7-3 and J usage is TRBJ2-3; TRBD2 aligns across 13 bases. With 5 bases clipped from V and 4 bases from J, the junction kept 3 bases outside the gene matches. From germline, CDR1 is SGHTA and CDR2 FQGTGA. The CDR3 is made up of 15 amino acids. DNA for the CDR3: TGTGCCAGCAGCCAAGGACTAGCGGGAGCAGATACGCAGTATTTT. The encoded protein is CASSQGLAGADTQYF.

V usage is TRBV18 and J usage is TRBJ1-5; 10 bases map to TRBD1. The CDR3 length is 15 residues. The J segment lost 7 bases and the V segment lost 6 bases, leaving 9 bases of the junction unmatched. The germline V gene has CDR1 KGHSH and CDR2 LQKENI. The chain's CDR3 is CASSIGQGDEQPQHF. As DNA, the CDR3 is TGTGCCAGCTCTATCGGACAGGGGGACGAACAGCCCCAGCATTTT.

This clone appeared a few times. The chain uses TRBV7-9 and TRBJ2-7; 9 bases are a match to TRBD1. J lost 5 bases, V lost 5 bases, and 10 bases had no gene match. This CDR3 contains 15 residues. Germline CDR1 SEHNR, CDR2 FQNEAQ (reference sequence). The CDR3 nucleotides read TGTGCCAGCAGCGCGCCGGGACAGGGTATCCACGAGCAGTACTTC. Translated, it gives CASSAPGQGIHEQYF.

The gene calls are TRBV5-1 and TRBJ2-7; D may be TRBD2 (6 bases). With 7 bases removed from V and 3 bases from J, the gap between germline ends came to 17 bases. This CDR3 is 14 amino acids long. Germline V gives CDR1 SGHRS, CDR2 YFSETQ. The CDR3: CASRGVGGFYEQYF. CDR3 nucleotide sequence: TGCGCCAGCCGAGGGGTCGGGGGATTCTACGAGCAGTACTTC.

The chain links TRBV18 to TRBJ2-7, with D possibly being TRBD1 (6 bases). V lost 2 bases, J lost 6 bases, and 11 bases lay in between. Germline CDR1 reads KGHSH; CDR2 reads LQKENI. The CDR3 is made up of 13 amino acids. CDR3 protein: CASSPAEGGEQYV. The CDR3 nucleotides are TGTGCCAGCTCACCAGCGGAAGGGGGCGAGCAGTACGTC.

The J gene is TRBJ2-3, the V gene TRBV2; no firm D call. This CDR3 has 13 residues. Trimming took 3 bases from V and 6 from J, leaving 10 bases between them. Germline CDR1 is SNHLY and CDR2 is FYNNEI. The DNA for the CDR3 is TGTGCCAGCAGTGAGGCCTCAGGCGATACGCAGTATTTT. It encodes CASSEASGDTQYF.

This chain links TRBV29-1 with TRBJ2-7; TRBD1 agrees at 8 bases. V lost 7 bases to trimming and J lost 5 bases; unmatched junction nucleotides: 13. This CDR3 is built from 14 residues. CDR1 SQVTM and CDR2 ANQGSEA come from the germline V gene. The CDR3, as DNA: TGCAGCGCTTCGACAGACAGGGGTTTCGACGAGCAGTACTTC. Translated: CSASTDRGFDEQYF.

A remark on this clone: The sample has other DNA sequences that encode this CDR3 too. The chain uses TRBV4-1 and TRBJ2-5, with TRBD2 matching 8 bases. CDR1 is MGHRA and CDR2 is YSYEKL in the germline V gene. With 0 bases clipped from V and 5 bases from J, the junction kept 2 bases outside the gene matches. CDR3 length: 14 amino acids. The CDR3 coding sequence is TGCGCCAGCAGCCAAGACGGGAGGGGTGAGACCCAGTACTTC. Its translation is CASSQDGRGETQYF.

The chain employs TRBV7-9 and TRBJ1-1; 7 nucleotides line up with TRBD1. CDR1 is SEHNR, CDR2 FQNEAQ, per germline (reference sequence). The CDR3 runs to 13 residues. J lost 4 bases, V lost 4 bases, and 3 bases had no gene match. CDR3 residues: CASSSTGVTEAFF. The DNA for the CDR3 is TGTGCCAGCAGCTCTACAGGGGTCACTGAAGCTTTCTTT.

About this clone: Other nucleotide sequences in the sample specify the same CDR3. This chain joins TRBV5-4 and TRBJ1-2; tentative D call: TRBD1 (5 bases). Germline V CDR1 and CDR2: SGHNT, YYREEE (reference sequence). The CDR3 spans 13 residues. V lost 0 bases and J lost 2, with 5 bases in between. CDR3 DNA sequence: TGTGCCAGCAGCTTGGACAGGAACTATGGCTACACCTTC. Protein: CASSLDRNYGYTF.

This clone was counted a single time. The chain recombines TRBV7-8 with TRBJ2-3, with 16 bases aligning to TRBD2. This CDR3 has 22 amino acids. The ends lost 5 bases at V and 4 bases at J; junction bases unmatched: 21. CDR1 is SGHVS, CDR2 FQNEAQ, per germline. This chain's CDR3 is CASSVPPGTSGRGGIFSDTQYF. Written as DNA, the CDR3 is TGTGCCAGCAGCGTTCCACCCGGGACTAGCGGGAGGGGTGGGATTTTTTCAGATACGCAGTATTTT.

The chain combines TRBV29-1 with TRBJ1-2; maybe TRBD1 (5 bases). CDR3 length: 12 amino acids. Trimming removed 4 bases from V and 2 bases from J, with 8 bases in between. Germline values: CDR1 SQVTM, CDR2 ANQGSEA. The CDR3 nucleotides read TGCAGCGTTGTGGAGGGGAACTATGGCTACACCTTC. Protein sequence: CSVVEGNYGYTF.

The chain has TRBV11-2 and TRBJ2-3; tentative D call: TRBD1 (5 bases). Trimming pared 4 bases from V and 0 bases from J, leaving 11 bases between. This CDR3 has 15 residues. Germline V gene sequence: CDR1 SGHAT, CDR2 FQNNGV. CDR3 sequence (DNA): TGTGCCAGCAGCTCGGTCAGGGAAAGCACAGATACGCAGTATTTT. This sequence encodes CASSSVRESTDTQYF. Combining the CDR3 with reference TRBV11-2 and TRBJ2-3 gives the whole variable domain EAGVAQSPRYKIIEKRQSVAFWCNPISGHATLYWYQQILGQGPKLLIQFQNNGVVDDSQLPKDRFSAERLKGVDSTLKIQPAKLEDSAVYLCASSSVRESTDTQYFGPGTRLTVL.

This chain connects TRBV7-6 to TRBJ2-7; TRBD2 is a possible D gene (6 bases). This CDR3 has 15 amino acids. From germline, CDR1 is SGHVS and CDR2 FNYEAQ. With 1 base removed from V and 4 bases from J, the gap between germline ends came to 14 bases. The CDR3 is CASSLGLGRAYEQYF. DNA of the CDR3: TGTGCCAGCAGCTTAGGACTAGGAAGGGCATACGAGCAGTACTTC.

The chain has TRBV7-9 and TRBJ2-7; 12 bases match TRBD2. Per the germline V gene, CDR1 is SEHNR and CDR2 is FQNEAQ (reference sequence). This CDR3 is built from 16 residues. Trimming cost V 5 bases and J 3 bases; bases outside gene matches: 8. Here the CDR3 reads CASSDTSGRFFYEQYF. The CDR3 DNA reads as TGTGCCAGCAGCGACACTAGCGGGAGGTTCTTCTACGAGCAGTACTTC.

The table lists this clone with a count of one. V usage is TRBV9 and J usage is TRBJ2-3, with D possibly TRBD2 on 6 matching bases. Trimming took off 7 bases at V and 0 bases at J, with 15 bases between the two ends. In germline, CDR1 is SGDLS, CDR2 YYNGEE. This CDR3 spans 15 amino acids. The CDR3 region is CASQGGGTSTDTQYF. The CDR3 nucleotides read TGTGCCAGCCAGGGTGGCGGGACGAGCACAGATACGCAGTATTTT.

This clone appeared once. The junction differs from germline at one of its ends, possibly a read error. The same CDR3 arises from other DNA sequences in this sample as well. The chain uses TRBV2 and TRBJ1-1; a weak D match, TRBD1 (6 bases). The germline V gene has CDR1 SNHLY and CDR2 FYNNEI. There are 13 residues in the CDR3. CDR3: CASTDQGYTEAFF. CDR3 sequence (DNA): TGTGCCAGCACGGATCAGGGGTACACTGAGGCTTTCTTT.

V is TRBV29-1 and J is TRBJ2-3; 12 nucleotides match TRBD2. Germline trimming cut 4 bases from V and 2 bases from J; bases unmatched to any gene: 4. CDR3 length: 15 amino acids. Germline assignment: CDR1 SQVTM and CDR2 ANQGSEA. As DNA, the CDR3 is TGCAGCGTTGGCGGACTAGCGGGAAACACAGATACGCAGTATTTT. Its translation is CSVGGLAGNTDTQYF.

The J gene is TRBJ1-2, the V gene TRBV30; D is unresolved. This CDR3 is 11 amino acids long. Germline loops: CDR1 GTSNPN, CDR2 SVGIG (reference sequence). Trimming left V 5 bases short and J 6 bases short, with 10 bases between. The CDR3 nucleotides read TGTGCCTGGGCGCCCGGGGATGGCTACACCTTC. This gives the protein CAWAPGDGYTF.

V is TRBV4-1 and J is TRBJ2-1; TRBD2 agrees at 7 bases. V lost 1 base to trimming and J lost 0 bases; unmatched junction nucleotides: 6. This CDR3 is 17 amino acids long. The germline CDR1 and CDR2 sequences are MGHRA and YSYEKL. Written as DNA, the CDR3 is TGCGCCAGCAGCCAAGGGATAGCGGGCTTCTCCTACAATGAGCAGTTCTTC. This translates into CASSQGIAGFSYNEQFF.

The CDR3 DNA sequence: TGTGCCAGCAGTCCAGCTAGCGGGAGGGCGGCTGAGCAGTTCTTC. This codes for CASSPASGRAAEQFF. The chain couples TRBV27 to TRBJ2-1; 12 positions match TRBD2. This CDR3 has 15 residues. Germline values: CDR1 MNHEY, CDR2 SMNVEV (reference sequence). V lost 5 bases, J lost 9 bases, and 8 bases stayed unmatched.

The chain joins TRBV6-1 to TRBJ2-5, with D possibly being TRBD1 (5 bases). Judging by the DNA end, TRBJ2-7 fits better; the J call may be wrong. CDR1 is MNHNS and CDR2 is SASEGT in the germline V gene. This CDR3 has 14 amino acids. In DNA, the CDR3 is TGTGCCAGCAGTGGCGGTACCGCAGGGTACGAGCAGTACTTC. It is translated as CASSGGTAGYEQYF.

The chain is built from TRBV29-1 and TRBJ2-2; the D gene is possibly TRBD1 (6 bases). Germline V CDR1 and CDR2: SQVTM, ANQGSEA. This CDR3 is 14 amino acids long. V was pared by 4 bases and J by 4 bases, with 13 bases between. CDR3 nucleotide sequence: TGCAGCGTTGTAACAGGGACGGGCACCGGGGAGCTGTTTTTT. This encodes CSVVTGTGTGELFF.